The 17 T cell receptor beta chains reported below all come from one sample, sequenced in a study of CD8+ T cells in alopecia areata. As the sequencing template, cDNA was produced by extracting RNA and reverse transcribing it. Measured with immunoSEQ multiplex PCR; TCRdb has only the in-frame clones, and not every one. The sample includes roughly 170,000 clones, around 60% of them seen just once. Sequenced here: CD4+ T cells sorted from blood, sampled at week 0. All receptors come from a human donor with alopecia areata.

This clone was found a few times. The rearrangement uses TRBV4-1 and TRBJ2-1; 11 bases map to TRBD1. The CDR3 extends over 18 amino acids. J was trimmed by 6 bases and V by 0 bases; bases with no gene match: 10. CDR1 and CDR2 from the germline V gene are MGHRA and YSYEKL. The CDR3, as DNA: TGCGCCAGCAGCCAAGACGGAGCGGACAGGGGGCAGGTCAATGAGCAGTTCTTC. Translation: CASSQDGADRGQVNEQFF.

This rearrangement joins TRBV4-2 to TRBJ2-1; 9 bases fit TRBD2. CDR3 size: 15 residues. With 0 bases clipped from V and 6 bases from J, the junction kept 3 bases outside the gene matches. Per the germline V gene, CDR1 is LGHNA and CDR2 is YNFKEQ. CDR3 nucleotide sequence: TGTGCCAGCAGCCAAGATTTGCGGGGGGGCAATGAGCAGTTCTTC. This sequence encodes CASSQDLRGGNEQFF.

The genes are TRBV30 and TRBJ1-1, with TRBD1 as a possible D gene (6 bases). This CDR3 region has 14 residues. Germline V gene sequence: CDR1 GTSNPN, CDR2 SVGIG (reference sequence). Trimming cost V 4 bases and J 4 bases, with 16 bases left between them. The CDR3 region is CAWKRNQGPTEAFF. The CDR3, as DNA: TGTGCCTGGAAGCGGAATCAGGGGCCCACTGAAGCTTTCTTT.

This clone was counted only a few times. The chain uses TRBV6-5 and TRBJ2-7; possibly TRBD2 for D (5 bases). This CDR3 spans 14 amino acids. The V gene lost 2 bases and the J gene lost 5 bases, with 13 bases spanning the gap. CDR1 and CDR2 from the germline V gene are MNHEY and SVGAGI. CDR3: CASSYGLAYDEQYF. CDR3 DNA: TGTGCCAGCAGTTACGGCCTAGCTTATGACGAGCAGTACTTC.

The chain links TRBV30 to TRBJ2-7, with D maybe TRBD1 (6 bases). Germline V gene sequence: CDR1 GTSNPN, CDR2 SVGIG (reference sequence). Trimming left V 0 bases short and J 4 bases short, with 13 bases between. There are 14 residues in the CDR3. DNA of the CDR3: TGTGCCTGGAGTGTACGCAGGGGACCTTACGAGCAGTACTTC. Translating it yields CAWSVRRGPYEQYF.

This clone was counted only a few times. The chain is built from TRBV5-1 and TRBJ1-1, with TRBD1 as a possible D gene (5 bases). V gave up 4 bases and J gave up 6 bases, with 22 bases separating them. The CDR3 is 16 amino acids. Germline CDR1 reads SGHRS; CDR2 reads YFSETQ. The CDR3 spells CASSTQTQGSGSEAFF. CDR3 sequence (DNA): TGCGCCAGCAGCACTCAAACCCAGGGATCGGGGTCTGAAGCTTTCTTT.

This clone was seen a few times. CDR3 region: CASSFGLAGPETQYF. The CDR3 nucleotides are TGTGCCAGCAGTTTCGGATTAGCGGGGCCAGAGACCCAGTACTTC. This chain joins TRBV27 and TRBJ2-5, with 8 nucleotides matching TRBD2. The CDR3 covers 15 residues. V dropped 3 bases and J dropped 4; count of bases not matched to a gene: 7. Looked up from germline, CDR1 is MNHEY and CDR2 is SMNVEV (reference sequence).

The rearrangement joins TRBV29-1 to TRBJ2-5; D is perhaps TRBD1 or TRBD2 (5 bases each). Germline CDR1 SQVTM, CDR2 ANQGSEA. The CDR3 consists of 14 residues. The V and J ends lost 4 bases and 5 bases respectively, with 17 bases between them. The CDR3 DNA reads as TGCAGCGTTGGAGGGGCAGCGAGAAAGGAGACCCAGTACTTC. Its translation is CSVGGAARKETQYF.

The V and J genes are TRBV29-1 and TRBJ1-1, with D unclear. Deletions cut 5 bases from V and 5 bases from J, with 15 bases between. The CDR3 is made up of 13 amino acids. In germline, CDR1 is SQVTM, CDR2 ANQGSEA. In DNA form, the CDR3 reads TGCAGCGTTCGGCCCCTGCTGGGGACTGAAGCTTTCTTT. This gives the protein CSVRPLLGTEAFF.

V is TRBV11-3 and J is TRBJ2-2; tentatively, D is TRBD2 (7 bases). CDR1 and CDR2 from the germline V gene are SGHNT and YENEEA. Trimming took 4 bases from V and 0 from J, leaving 18 bases between them. This CDR3 has 18 amino acids. CDR3: CASSSSNWGGANTGELFF. The CDR3 DNA follows: TGTGCCAGCAGCTCCAGTAATTGGGGGGGCGCGAACACCGGGGAGCTGTTTTTT.

The chain carries TRBV25-1 and TRBJ1-1; 7 bases are shared with TRBD1. Per germline, CDR1 MGHDK and CDR2 SYGVNS. The CDR3 is 12 amino acids. The ends lost 3 bases at V and 9 bases at J; junction bases unmatched: 4. CDR3 amino acids: CASSETGSKAFF. In nucleotides, the CDR3 is TGTGCCAGCAGTGAGACAGGGTCTAAAGCTTTCTTT.

The chain links TRBV2 to TRBJ2-1; D remains unclear. Germline V gene data show CDR1 as SNHLY and CDR2 as FYNNEI. V was trimmed by 6 bases and J by 9 bases, leaving 9 bases between them. The CDR3 has 11 residues. CDR3 DNA: TGTGCCAGCAGGGTTTATGGTGAGCAGTTCTTC. Its protein is CASRVYGEQFF.

This clone was counted between two and nine times. The chain carries TRBV25-1 and TRBJ2-6, with a tentative D call TRBD1 (5 bases). Germline values: CDR1 MGHDK, CDR2 SYGVNS. The CDR3 consists of 16 residues. Trimming pared 0 bases from V and 5 bases from J, leaving 11 bases between. The CDR3 protein is CASSEYRRGRANVLTF. In DNA form, the CDR3 reads TGTGCCAGCAGTGAATATCGTAGGGGCCGGGCCAACGTCCTGACTTTC.

The chain's CDR3 is CAWSVWGASQPQHF. The CDR3 coding sequence is TGTGCCTGGAGTGTCTGGGGTGCAAGTCAGCCCCAGCATTTT. The chain is built from TRBV30 and TRBJ1-5; no reliable D call. This CDR3 spans 14 amino acids. Looked up from germline, CDR1 is GTSNPN and CDR2 is SVGIG (reference sequence). Trimming removed 0 bases at V and 6 bases at J, with 12 bases between.

This clone was observed a few times. This sequence joins TRBV12-5 and TRBJ2-1; 10 nucleotides agree with TRBD1. Trimming cost V 4 bases and J 8 bases; bases outside gene matches: 14. The CDR3 length is 17 residues. Looked up from germline, CDR1 is LGHNT and CDR2 is FRNRAP. The CDR3 nucleotides are TGTGCTAGTGGTTCGGCCGGGGGACAGGGGATTGCAGATGAGCAGTTCTTC. This translates into CASGSAGGQGIADEQFF.

V usage is TRBV6-5 and J usage is TRBJ2-7; D not resolved. V lost 0 bases and J lost 2, with 8 bases in between. The germline gives CDR1 MNHEY, CDR2 SVGAGI. The CDR3 extends over 14 amino acids. CDR3 residues: CASSYSDRPYEQYF. The CDR3 DNA sequence: TGTGCCAGCAGTTACTCCGACCGCCCCTACGAGCAGTACTTC.

This chain joins TRBV29-1 and TRBJ2-5; the D is unclear. CDR1 is SQVTM and CDR2 is ANQGSEA in the germline V gene. With 4 bases removed from V and 5 bases from J, the gap between germline ends came to 14 bases. The CDR3 has 13 amino acids. CDR3: CSVGPPIDETQYF. The CDR3, as DNA: TGCAGCGTTGGCCCCCCCATTGATGAGACCCAGTACTTC.